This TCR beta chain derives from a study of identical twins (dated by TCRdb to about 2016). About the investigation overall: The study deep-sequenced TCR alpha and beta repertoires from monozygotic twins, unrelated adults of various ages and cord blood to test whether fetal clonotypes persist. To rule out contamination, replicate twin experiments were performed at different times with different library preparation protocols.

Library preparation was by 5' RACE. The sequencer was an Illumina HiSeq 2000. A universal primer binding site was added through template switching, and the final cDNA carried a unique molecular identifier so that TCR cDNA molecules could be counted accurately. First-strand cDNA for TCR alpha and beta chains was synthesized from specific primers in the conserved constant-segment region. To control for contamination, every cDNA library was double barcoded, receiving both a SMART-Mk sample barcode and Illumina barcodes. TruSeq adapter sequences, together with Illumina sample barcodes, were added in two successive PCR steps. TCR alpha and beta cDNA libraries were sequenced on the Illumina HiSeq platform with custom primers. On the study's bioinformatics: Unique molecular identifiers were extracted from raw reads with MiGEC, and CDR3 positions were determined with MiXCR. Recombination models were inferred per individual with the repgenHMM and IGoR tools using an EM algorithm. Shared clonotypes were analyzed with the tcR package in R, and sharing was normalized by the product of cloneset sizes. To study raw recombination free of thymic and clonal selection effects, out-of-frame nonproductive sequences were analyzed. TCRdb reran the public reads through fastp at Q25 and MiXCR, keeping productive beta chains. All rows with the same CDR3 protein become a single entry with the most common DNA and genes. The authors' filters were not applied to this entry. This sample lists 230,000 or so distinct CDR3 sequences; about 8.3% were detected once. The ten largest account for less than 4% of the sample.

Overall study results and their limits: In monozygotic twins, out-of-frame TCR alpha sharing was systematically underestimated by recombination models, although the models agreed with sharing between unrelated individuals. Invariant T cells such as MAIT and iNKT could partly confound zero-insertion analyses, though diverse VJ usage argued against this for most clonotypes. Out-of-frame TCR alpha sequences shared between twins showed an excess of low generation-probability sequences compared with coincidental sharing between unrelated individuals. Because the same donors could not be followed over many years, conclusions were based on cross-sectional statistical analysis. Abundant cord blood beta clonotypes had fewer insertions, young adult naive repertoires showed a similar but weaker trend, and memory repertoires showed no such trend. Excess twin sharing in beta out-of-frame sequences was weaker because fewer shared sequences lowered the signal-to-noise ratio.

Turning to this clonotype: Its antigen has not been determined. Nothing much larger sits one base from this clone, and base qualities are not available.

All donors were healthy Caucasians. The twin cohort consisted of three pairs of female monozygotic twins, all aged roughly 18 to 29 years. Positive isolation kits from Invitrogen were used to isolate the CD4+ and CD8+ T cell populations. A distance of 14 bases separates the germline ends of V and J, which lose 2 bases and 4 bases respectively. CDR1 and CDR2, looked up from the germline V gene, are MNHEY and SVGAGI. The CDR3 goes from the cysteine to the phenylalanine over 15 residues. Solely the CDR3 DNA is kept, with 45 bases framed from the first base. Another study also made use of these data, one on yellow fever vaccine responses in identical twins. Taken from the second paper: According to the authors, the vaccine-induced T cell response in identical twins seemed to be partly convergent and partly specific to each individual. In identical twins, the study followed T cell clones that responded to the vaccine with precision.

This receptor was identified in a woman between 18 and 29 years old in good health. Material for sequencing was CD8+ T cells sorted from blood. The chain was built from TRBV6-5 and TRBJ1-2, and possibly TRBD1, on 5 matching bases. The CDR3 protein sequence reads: CASSYGLRDGYGYTF. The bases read TGTGCCAGCAGTTACGGTCTCAGGGATGGCTATGGCTACACCTTC.